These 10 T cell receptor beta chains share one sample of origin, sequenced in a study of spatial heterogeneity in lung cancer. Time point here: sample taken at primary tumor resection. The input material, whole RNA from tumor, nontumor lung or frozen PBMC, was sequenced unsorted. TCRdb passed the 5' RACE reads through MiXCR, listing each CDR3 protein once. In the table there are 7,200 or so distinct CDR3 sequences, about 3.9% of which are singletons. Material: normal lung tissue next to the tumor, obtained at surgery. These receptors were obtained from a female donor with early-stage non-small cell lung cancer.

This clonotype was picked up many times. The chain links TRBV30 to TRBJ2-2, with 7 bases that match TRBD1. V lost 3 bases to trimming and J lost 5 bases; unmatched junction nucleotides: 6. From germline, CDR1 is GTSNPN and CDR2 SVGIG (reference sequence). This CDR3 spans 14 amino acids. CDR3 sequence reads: CAWRGDRLTGELFF. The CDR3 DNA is TGTGCCTGGAGGGGGGACAGACTAACCGGGGAGCTGTTTTTT.

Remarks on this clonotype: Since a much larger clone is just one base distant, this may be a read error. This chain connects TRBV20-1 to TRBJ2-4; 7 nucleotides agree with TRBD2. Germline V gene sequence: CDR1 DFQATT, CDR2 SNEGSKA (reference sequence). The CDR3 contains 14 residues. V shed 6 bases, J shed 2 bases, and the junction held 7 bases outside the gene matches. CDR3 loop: CSARDYRTKNIQYF. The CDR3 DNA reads TGCAGTGCCAGGGACTATCGGACCAAAAACATTCAGTACTTC.

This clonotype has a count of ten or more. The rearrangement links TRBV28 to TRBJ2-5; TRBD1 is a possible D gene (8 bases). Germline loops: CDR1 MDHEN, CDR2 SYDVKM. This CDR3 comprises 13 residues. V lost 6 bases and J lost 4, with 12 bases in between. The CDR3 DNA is TGTGCCAGCAGACACAGGGGGGGAGAGACCCAGTACTTC. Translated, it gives CASRHRGGETQYF.

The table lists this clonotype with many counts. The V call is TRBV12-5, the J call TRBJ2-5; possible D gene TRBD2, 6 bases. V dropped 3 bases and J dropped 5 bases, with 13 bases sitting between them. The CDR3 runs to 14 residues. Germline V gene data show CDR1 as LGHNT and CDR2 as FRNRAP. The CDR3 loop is CASGFFSSAETQYF. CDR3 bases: TGTGCTAGTGGTTTCTTTTCTAGCGCGGAGACCCAGTACTTC.

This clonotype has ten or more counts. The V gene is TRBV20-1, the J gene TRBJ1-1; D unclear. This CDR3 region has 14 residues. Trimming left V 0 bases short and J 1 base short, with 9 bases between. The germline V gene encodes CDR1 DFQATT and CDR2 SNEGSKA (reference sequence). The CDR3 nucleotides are TGCAGTGCTAGAGATCCTTCCAGGAACACTGAAGCTTTCTTT. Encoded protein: CSARDPSRNTEAFF.

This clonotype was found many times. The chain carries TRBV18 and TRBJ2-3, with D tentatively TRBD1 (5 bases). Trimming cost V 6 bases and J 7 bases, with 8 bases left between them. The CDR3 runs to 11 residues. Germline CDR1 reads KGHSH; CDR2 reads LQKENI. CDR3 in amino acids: CASSRQNTQYF. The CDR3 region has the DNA TGTGCCAGCTCCCGACAGAATACGCAGTATTTT.

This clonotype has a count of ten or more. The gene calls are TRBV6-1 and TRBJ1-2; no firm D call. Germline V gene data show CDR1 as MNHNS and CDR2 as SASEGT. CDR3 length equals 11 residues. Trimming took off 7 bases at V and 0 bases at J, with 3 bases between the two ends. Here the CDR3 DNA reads TGTGCCAGCAAAGCTAACTATGGCTACACCTTC. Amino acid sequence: CASKANYGYTF.

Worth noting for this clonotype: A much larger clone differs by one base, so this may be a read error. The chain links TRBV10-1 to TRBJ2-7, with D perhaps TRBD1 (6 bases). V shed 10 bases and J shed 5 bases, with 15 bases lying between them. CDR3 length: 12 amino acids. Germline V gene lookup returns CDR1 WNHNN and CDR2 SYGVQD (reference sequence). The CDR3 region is CANSPRDNEQYF. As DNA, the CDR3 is TGCGCCAACAGCCCCCGGGACAACGAGCAGTACTTC.

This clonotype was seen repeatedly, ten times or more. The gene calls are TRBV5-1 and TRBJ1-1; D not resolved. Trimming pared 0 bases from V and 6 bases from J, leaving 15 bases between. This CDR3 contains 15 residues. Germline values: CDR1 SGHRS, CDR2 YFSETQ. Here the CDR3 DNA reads TGCGCCAGCAGCTTGGAGGGTGTGGTTTTCGCTGAAGCTTTCTTT. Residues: CASSLEGVVFAEAFF.

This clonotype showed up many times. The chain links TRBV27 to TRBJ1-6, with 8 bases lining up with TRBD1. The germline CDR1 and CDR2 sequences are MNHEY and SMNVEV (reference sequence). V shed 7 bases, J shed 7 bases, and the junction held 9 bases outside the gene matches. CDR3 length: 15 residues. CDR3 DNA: TGTGCCAGCAACCCAACCACAGGGGGGAATTCACCCCTCCACTTT. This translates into CASNPTTGGNSPLHF.